The 32 T cell receptor beta chains below come from one sample, sequenced in a study of T cells in Graves' hyperthyroidism and ophthalmopathy. Amplified regions were TCR beta CDR3 sequences from RNA transcripts. HTBI primers were employed in a first-round RT-PCR of the TCR CDR3. TCRdb called the multiplex PCR reads again in MiXCR, with one record for every CDR3 protein. Of approximately 400,000 distinct CDR3 sequences in the sample, over 12% were seen once. Sequenced sample: blood. These receptor sequences come from a man aged 50 to 60 with Graves' ophthalmopathy.

CDR3 sequence: CASSEVPGPYEQYF. The DNA of the CDR3 is TGTGCCAGCAGTGAAGTACCCGGTCCCTACGAGCAGTACTTC. J is TRBJ2-7 and V is TRBV6-1; D call uncertain. V lost 1 base, J lost 2 bases, and 9 bases lay in between. Germline values: CDR1 MNHNS, CDR2 SASEGT. The CDR3 totals 14 residues.

The sample holds many counts of this clonotype. This rearrangement joins TRBV18 to TRBJ1-2, with D perhaps matching TRBD1 (5 bases). CDR1 is KGHSH, CDR2 LQKENI, per germline. The CDR3 loop spans 14 amino acids. V lost 2 bases, J lost 0 bases, and 7 bases lay in between. CDR3 nucleotide sequence: TGTGCCAGCTCACCAGAAGGGGCTAACTATGGCTACACCTTC. This sequence encodes CASSPEGANYGYTF.

This chain joins TRBV12-5 and TRBJ2-4, with D tentatively TRBD2 (6 bases). This CDR3 spans 14 amino acids. Trimming cost V 2 bases and J 10 bases, with 15 bases left between them. The germline CDR1 and CDR2 sequences are LGHNT and FRNRAP. This CDR3 is CASGLPPPGGIQYF. The DNA for the CDR3 is TGTGCTAGTGGTTTGCCCCCCCCCGGAGGGATTCAGTACTTC.

This clonotype has just a few counts. This chain connects TRBV29-1 to TRBJ2-7, with 8 bases matching TRBD1. J lost 3 bases, V lost 7 bases, and 8 bases had no gene match. Germline V gene data show CDR1 as SQVTM and CDR2 as ANQGSEA. The CDR3 consists of 13 residues. CDR3 sequence: CSAQGTGNYEQYF. The CDR3 coding sequence is TGCAGCGCCCAAGGGACAGGTAACTACGAGCAGTACTTC.

There are many counts of this clonotype. V and J are TRBV5-1 and TRBJ2-3; TRBD2 agrees at 9 bases. The V gene end was trimmed by 6 bases and the J gene end by 4 bases; junction bases not matched to a gene: 6. This CDR3 has 14 residues. Germline V lookup: CDR1 SGHRS, CDR2 YFSETQ. The CDR3 DNA reads TGCGCCAGCAAGGACCAGCGGGAGGCAGATACGCAGTATTTT. Protein: CASKDQREADTQYF.

Ten or more counts support this clonotype. The V and J genes are TRBV18 and TRBJ2-7, with unresolved D. This CDR3 has 15 amino acids. Germline loops: CDR1 KGHSH, CDR2 LQKENI. Trimming took off 3 bases at V and 2 bases at J, with 14 bases between the two ends. CDR3 nucleotides: TGTGCCAGCTCACCCTTTCAAACACTGACCTACGAGCAGTACTTC. Residues: CASSPFQTLTYEQYF.

V gene TRBV7-8 combines with J gene TRBJ2-1, with 11 bases aligning to TRBD2. J was trimmed by 0 bases and V by 0 bases; bases with no gene match: 7. Germline assignment: CDR1 SGHVS and CDR2 FQNEAQ. CDR3 size: 19 residues. The chain's CDR3 is CASSLASGRVISSYNEQFF. In DNA form, the CDR3 reads TGTGCCAGCAGCTTAGCTAGCGGGAGGGTGATAAGCTCCTACAATGAGCAGTTCTTC. The whole variable domain, filled in from reference TRBV7-8 and TRBJ2-1, reads GAGVSQSPRYKVAKRGQDVALRCDPISGHVSLFWYQQALGQGPEFLTYFQNEAQLDKSGLPSDRFFAERPEGSVSTLKIQRTQQEDSAVYLCASSLASGRVISSYNEQFFGPGTRLTVL.

The table lists this clonotype with many counts. This chain links TRBV5-1 with TRBJ2-4, with 10 bases fitting TRBD1. The V gene's germline CDR1 is SGHRS and CDR2 YFSETQ. Germline trimming cut 4 bases from V and 10 bases from J; bases unmatched to any gene: 8. This CDR3 comprises 14 residues. The CDR3 here is CASSADRGRGIQYF. The CDR3 DNA reads TGCGCCAGCAGCGCCGACAGGGGGCGCGGGATTCAGTACTTC.

This clonotype appeared many times. The rearrangement uses TRBV20-1 and TRBJ2-3; D is unresolved. Germline values: CDR1 DFQATT, CDR2 SNEGSKA (reference sequence). This CDR3 has 13 amino acids. Trimming pared 5 bases from V and 0 bases from J, leaving 9 bases between. CDR3 residues: CSAWLVSTDTQYF. The CDR3 nucleotides read TGCAGTGCTTGGCTAGTGAGCACAGATACGCAGTATTTT.

This chain uses TRBV27 with TRBJ2-2; TRBD2 agrees at 10 bases. The junction had 4 bases not matched to a gene; V was cut back by 5 bases and J by 1 base. This CDR3 has 16 amino acids. Looked up from germline, CDR1 is MNHEY and CDR2 is SMNVEV (reference sequence). The CDR3 sequence: CASSQWTSGNTGELFF. The CDR3 coding sequence is TGTGCCAGCAGTCAATGGACTAGCGGGAACACCGGGGAGCTGTTTTTT.

A few counts support this clonotype. V usage is TRBV3-1 and J usage is TRBJ2-3; D might be TRBD2 (6 bases). Per the germline V gene, CDR1 is LGHDT and CDR2 is YNNKEL (reference sequence). V was clipped by 4 bases and J by 0 bases, with 11 bases between them. The CDR3 loop spans 15 amino acids. CDR3 amino acids: CASSPRAGSTDTQYF. The DNA of the CDR3 is TGTGCCAGCAGCCCAAGAGCGGGTAGCACAGATACGCAGTATTTT.

This clonotype was seen at least ten times. The chain is built from TRBV6-2 or TRBV6-3 and TRBJ1-1; D might be TRBD1 (5 bases). Trimming removed 6 bases at V and 6 bases at J, with 14 bases between. The length of the CDR3 is 13 residues. Looked up from germline, CDR1 is MNHEY and CDR2 is SVGEGT. This CDR3 reads CASRVGLSAEAFF. CDR3 coding DNA: TGTGCCAGCAGGGTGGGGCTTAGCGCTGAAGCTTTCTTT.

The chain combines TRBV10-3 with TRBJ2-1; TRBD2 matches at 8 bases. Germline CDR1 and CDR2: ENHRY and SYGVKD. J was trimmed by 6 bases and V by 3 bases; bases with no gene match: 7. CDR3 length: 15 residues. CDR3 sequence (DNA): TGTGCCATCAGTGATGAGCGGGAGCAAGGCAATGAGCAGTTCTTC. Residues: CAISDEREQGNEQFF.

In its sample, this clonotype was seen many times. This chain connects TRBV20-1 to TRBJ1-2; maybe TRBD1 (5 bases). V lost 0 bases and J lost 4, with 12 bases in between. This CDR3 region has 14 residues. CDR1 and CDR2 from the germline V gene are DFQATT and SNEGSKA (reference sequence). CDR3 residues: CSARDAGLGYGYTF. CDR3 in DNA: TGCAGTGCTAGAGATGCAGGGCTGGGCTATGGCTACACCTTC.

This clonotype was counted at least ten times. The chain combines TRBV6-7 with TRBJ2-1, with 10 positions matching TRBD2. TRBV6-7 qualifies as an ORF whose function is uncertain. The CDR3 consists of 15 residues. Germline trimming cut 6 bases from V and 3 bases from J; bases unmatched to any gene: 5. CDR3 amino acids: CASSFLAGVYNEQFF. CDR3 nucleotides: TGTGCCAGCAGCTTCCTAGCGGGAGTCTACAATGAGCAGTTCTTC.

The sample holds many counts of this clonotype. This chain's CDR3 is CASSQDGQGNQPQHF. The CDR3 bases are TGCGCCAGCAGCCAAGACGGACAGGGCAATCAGCCCCAGCATTTT. V is TRBV4-1 and J is TRBJ1-5, with 7 positions matching TRBD1. The V segment lost 0 bases and the J segment 2 bases; nucleotides outside the gene matches: 1. The CDR3 spans 15 residues. Germline V gives CDR1 MGHRA, CDR2 YSYEKL.

This clonotype has at least ten counts. J is TRBJ2-1 and V is TRBV9; D possibly matches TRBD1 or TRBD2 (6 bases each). The CDR3 has 15 residues. The V gene lost 4 bases and the J gene lost 4 bases, with 15 bases spanning the gap. CDR1 SGDLS and CDR2 YYNGEE come from the germline V gene. This chain's CDR3 is CASSPGEGGYNEQFF. The CDR3 DNA reads TGTGCCAGCAGCCCAGGGGAAGGGGGGTACAATGAGCAGTTCTTC.

This clonotype turned up a few times. The chain is built from TRBV7-6 and TRBJ2-2; TRBD1 might be the D (5 bases). This CDR3 region has 15 residues. Germline V CDR1 and CDR2: SGHVS, FNYEAQ. V lost 6 bases, J lost 2 bases, and 13 bases lay in between. For the CDR3, the DNA is TGTGCCAGCAGGAATGGGGCAGCCAACACCGGGGAGCTGTTTTTT. Translating gives CASRNGAANTGELFF.

This clonotype was recorded many times. The rearrangement links TRBV28 to TRBJ2-1; 10 nucleotides agree with TRBD2. The CDR3 is 14 residues long. CDR1 MDHEN and CDR2 SYDVKM come from the germline V gene. With V trimmed by 8 bases and J by 6 bases, 7 bases remained unmatched. The CDR3, as DNA: TGTGCCAGCGTCCGGACTAGCGGATCCAATGAGCAGTTCTTC. The encoded protein is CASVRTSGSNEQFF.

The CDR3 DNA follows: TGTGCCAGCAGCCAAGTCGGGACCTATTCACCCCTCCACTTT. Translation gives CASSQVGTYSPLHF. J is TRBJ1-6 and V is TRBV14, with D possibly being TRBD1 (5 bases). Germline V CDR1 and CDR2: SGHDN, FVKESK. The CDR3 contains 14 residues. V lost 1 base and J 8 bases, leaving 9 bases between the germline ends.

Comment on this clonotype: A single base separates this from a much larger clone, so it may be a read error. V gene TRBV6-6 combines with J gene TRBJ2-7; no clear D. This CDR3 contains 17 residues. Per the germline V gene, CDR1 is MNHNY and CDR2 is SVGAGI (reference sequence). The CDR3 bases are TGTACCAGCAGTTACTCGATCTCAAAGTGGGTTGGAGCCGAGCAGTACTTC. Encoded protein: CTSSYSISKWVGAEQYF.

This clonotype was seen at least ten times. The V gene is TRBV19, the J gene TRBJ1-1; maybe TRBD1 (5 bases). The CDR3 sequence is 19 residues long. V was cut by 6 bases and J by 2 bases, with 28 bases left in between. From germline, CDR1 is LNHDA and CDR2 SQIVND (reference sequence). The CDR3 sequence: CASSLSGAGNILTNTEAFF. In nucleotides, the CDR3 is TGTGCCAGTAGCCTTTCCGGCGCAGGGAATATTTTAACCAACACTGAAGCTTTCTTT.

The CDR3 sequence is CASSLADRGKREVHDEQYF. Written as DNA, the CDR3 is TGCGCCAGCAGCTTGGCAGACAGGGGTAAGCGGGAAGTACATGACGAGCAGTACTTC. J is TRBJ2-7 and V is TRBV5-1; perhaps TRBD1 as D (8 bases). V dropped 0 bases and J dropped 5 bases, with 27 bases sitting between them. The CDR3 contains 19 residues. Germline V gene lookup returns CDR1 SGHRS and CDR2 YFSETQ.

This clonotype was detected ten times or more. The chain couples TRBV5-1 to TRBJ2-7; TRBD2 matches at 8 bases. Trimming took 0 bases from V and 0 from J; bases not matched to a gene: 2. Germline V lookup: CDR1 SGHRS, CDR2 YFSETQ. The CDR3 totals 15 residues. As DNA, the CDR3 is TGCGCCAGCAGCTTGGAGGCGGGGGGCTCCTACGAGCAGTACTTC. Amino acid sequence: CASSLEAGGSYEQYF.

There are many counts of this clonotype. The J gene is TRBJ1-5, the V gene TRBV12-3 or TRBV12-4; D gene ambiguous. This CDR3 has 14 residues. V was clipped by 6 bases and J by 0 bases, with 9 bases between them. Here the CDR3 DNA reads TGTGCCAGCAGCCCTGACATTAGCAATCAGCCCCAGCATTTT. It is translated as CASSPDISNQPQHF.

This clonotype was recorded many times. The V and J genes are TRBV29-1 and TRBJ2-5, with D possibly being TRBD1 (7 bases). Trimming left V 6 bases short and J 5 bases short, with 13 bases between. CDR1 is SQVTM and CDR2 is ANQGSEA in the germline V gene. This CDR3 is built from 12 residues. The CDR3 nucleotides are TGCAGCGTGGAGGGGGCCGGGGAGACCCAGTACTTC. It translates to CSVEGAGETQYF.

V and J are TRBV12-3 or TRBV12-4 and TRBJ2-2; no reliable D call. The CDR3 spans 16 residues. Trimming left V 3 bases short and J 7 bases short, with 18 bases between. The CDR3 is CASSFSLGKWNGELFF. CDR3 in DNA: TGTGCCAGCAGTTTCTCTCTAGGGAAGTGGAACGGGGAGCTGTTTTTT.

This clonotype was seen many times. V gene TRBV12-3 or TRBV12-4 combines with J gene TRBJ2-1, with TRBD1 identical over 7 bases. This CDR3 region has 13 residues. Trimming removed 5 bases from V and 9 bases from J; junction bases left unmatched: 7. This chain's CDR3 is CASSLGTATEQFF. The CDR3 coding sequence is TGTGCCAGCAGTCTAGGGACAGCTACTGAGCAGTTCTTC.

V usage is TRBV19 and J usage is TRBJ1-5; D remains unclear. The CDR3 contains 16 residues. V was clipped by 4 bases and J by 1 base, with 14 bases between them. The germline V gene has CDR1 LNHDA and CDR2 SQIVND (reference sequence). CDR3 in DNA: TGTGCCAGTAGTACGGCCCCCGGGGTAAGCAATCAGCCCCAGCATTTT. Its protein product is CASSTAPGVSNQPQHF.

This clonotype was seen only a few times. The chain is built from TRBV12-3 or TRBV12-4 and TRBJ2-1; D may be TRBD1 (6 bases). The J call is in doubt because the DNA end fits TRBJ2-7 better. The CDR3 consists of 11 residues. The CDR3 nucleotides are TGTGCCAGCAGCAGGGGCGATGAGCAGTACTTC. This encodes CASSRGDEQYF.

Turning to this clonotype: A much larger clone lies one base from this, so it may be a read error. The rearrangement uses TRBV6-1 and TRBJ2-1; D might be TRBD1 (5 bases). The germline V gene has CDR1 MNHNS and CDR2 SASEGT. The CDR3 runs 14 residues. The CDR3 protein is CASKRTDTYNGQFF. DNA of the CDR3: TGTGCCAGCAAACGGACGGACACCTACAATGGGCAGTTCTTC.

This chain joins TRBV6-1 and TRBJ1-6; D perhaps matches TRBD1 (6 bases). Looked up from germline, CDR1 is MNHNS and CDR2 is SASEGT. Trimming removed 5 bases from V and 7 bases from J, with 18 bases in between. CDR3 length equals 16 residues. CDR3 protein: CASSLSRVDRNSPLHF. CDR3 sequence (DNA): TGTGCCAGCAGTCTAAGTCGGGTAGACAGGAATTCACCCCTCCACTTT.